This T cell receptor beta chain derives from a study of blood T cell repertoires in COVID-19. Study context: Samples of COVID-19 (acute and convalescent) were obtained from the United States, Italy and Spain. PBMCs, B-cell-depleted T cells, or T cells provided the cDNA or gDNA that made up the material.

Source study methods: Reference gene primer amplification yielded estimated nucleated cell counts. The assay was immunoSEQ multiplex PCR, and TCRdb's table has in-frame clones only and misses some. From that table come the V and J calls and clone size; the DNA was used to work out D and trimming. The table shows about 75,000 clones, with 84% occurring only once. V was clipped by 3 bases and J by 6 bases, with 17 bases between them. The CDR3 runs to 16 residues. Germline lookup yields CDR1 LGHDT and CDR2 YNNKEL (reference sequence). V usage is TRBV3-1 (or the pseudogene TRBV3-2) and J usage is TRBJ1-4; D call uncertain. This clonotype originated in a woman aged 45-65 years with acute or convalescent COVID-19. Sample: peripheral blood. The chain's CDR3 is CASSHGRGLQHEKLFF. The DNA of the CDR3 is TGTGCCAGCAGCCACGGGCGAGGACTTCAGCATGAAAAACTGTTTTTT.